What follows are 14 T cell receptor beta chains derived from one specimen sequenced in a study of shared clonotypes between healthy human individuals (dated by TCRdb to 2020 to 2021). The library was obtained by the immunoSEQ multiplex PCR assay. In its TCRdb copy, this immuneACCESS table keeps in-frame sequences only and misses some clones. Where compared with another copy, unresolved V genes explain less than half of these, and the others have no known cause. Here the sample has 640,000 or so clones; 72% occur a single time. Jointly, the top ten make up less than 2% of the sample. Sequencing used memory CD4+ T cells sorted from blood. The cell subset or site label of this sample denotes: CD45RA-negative fraction. The receptors shown here come from a woman aged 25 to 45 in good health.

The rearrangement uses TRBV4-1 and TRBJ2-1, with D tentatively TRBD1 (5 bases). Germline values: CDR1 MGHRA, CDR2 YSYEKL. With 1 base removed from V and 10 bases from J, the gap between germline ends came to 14 bases. There are 14 residues in the CDR3. Written as DNA, the CDR3 is TGCGCCAGCAGCCAAGTTGGGGCTCCGAGGGAGCAGTTCTTC. Protein sequence: CASSQVGAPREQFF.

This clone was seen only once. V gene TRBV5-1 combines with J gene TRBJ1-1, with D maybe TRBD1 (6 bases). V lost 4 bases, J lost 1 base, and 14 bases lay in between. The length of the CDR3 is 15 residues. CDR1 SGHRS and CDR2 YFSETQ come from the germline V gene. The CDR3 nucleotides read TGCGCCAGCAGCCTCCAGGGACAACCGAACACTGAAGCTTTCTTT. This sequence encodes CASSLQGQPNTEAFF.

The rearrangement joins TRBV6-5 to TRBJ2-7, with a possible D match to TRBD1 (6 bases). The V gene's germline CDR1 is MNHEY and CDR2 SVGAGI. V was pared by 5 bases and J by 4 bases, with 18 bases between. CDR3 length: 15 amino acids. The CDR3: CASSTRGSRFYEQYF. The CDR3 DNA reads as TGTGCCAGCAGTACCAGGGGATCGAGGTTTTACGAGCAGTACTTC.

The V gene is TRBV6-1, the J gene TRBJ1-5; D unresolved. V gave up 2 bases and J gave up 9 bases, with 11 bases separating them. The CDR3 covers 13 residues. Germline loops: CDR1 MNHNS, CDR2 SASEGT. In nucleotides, the CDR3 is TGTGCCAGCAGTGAACAGATTCAATGGCCCCAGCATTTT. Its protein product is CASSEQIQWPQHF.

This chain connects TRBV5-5 to TRBJ2-2, with TRBD2 matching 14 bases. CDR1 SGHKS and CDR2 YYEKEE come from the germline V gene (reference sequence). With V trimmed by 4 bases and J by 3 bases, 11 bases remained unmatched. The length of the CDR3 is 19 residues. CDR3 bases: TGTGCCAGCAGCAAGGGCCGACTAGCGGGAGGGCCGGACACCGGGGAGCTGTTTTTT. Translated: CASSKGRLAGGPDTGELFF.

The chain links TRBV19 to TRBJ2-1; 9 bases are a match to TRBD2. In germline, CDR1 is LNHDA, CDR2 SQIVND (reference sequence). Trimming removed 6 bases from V and 8 bases from J; junction bases left unmatched: 8. The CDR3 is 14 residues long. The CDR3 DNA follows: TGTGCCAGTAGGGGACTAGCCCAAAGAGATGAGCAGTTCTTC. Translation: CASRGLAQRDEQFF.

The rearrangement uses TRBV6-4 and TRBJ2-6, with unresolved D. This CDR3 comprises 16 residues. The germline V gene encodes CDR1 MRHNA and CDR2 SNTAGT. V gave up 0 bases and J gave up 0 bases, with 6 bases separating them. The CDR3 DNA sequence: TGTGCCAGCAGTGACTCGACAAACTCTGGGGCCAACGTCCTGACTTTC. Its protein is CASSDSTNSGANVLTF.

V and J are TRBV5-1 and TRBJ2-5; tentatively, D is TRBD1 or TRBD2 (6 bases each). Germline V gene sequence: CDR1 SGHRS, CDR2 YFSETQ. Deletions cut 2 bases from V and 1 base from J, with 12 bases between. CDR3 length: 15 amino acids. DNA for the CDR3: TGCGCCAGCAGCTTCCCGGGGGCGGGCCAAGAGACCCAGTACTTC. This sequence encodes CASSFPGAGQETQYF.

This rearrangement joins TRBV2 to TRBJ2-7; 7 nucleotides match TRBD2. Germline V gives CDR1 SNHLY, CDR2 FYNNEI. This CDR3 is built from 14 residues. The V gene end was trimmed by 6 bases and the J gene end by 1 base; junction bases not matched to a gene: 6. The CDR3 DNA is TGTGCCAGCAGAACCGGGACTACGTCCTACGAGCAGTACTTC. As protein: CASRTGTTSYEQYF.

Written as DNA, the CDR3 is TGTGCCAGCAGGCCAGGGTCCATCACAGATACGCAGTATTTT. Translation: CASRPGSITDTQYF. The rearrangement joins TRBV28 to TRBJ2-3; possible D gene TRBD1, 5 bases. Trimming cost V 6 bases and J 2 bases, with 12 bases left between them. This CDR3 has 14 amino acids. The germline V gene encodes CDR1 MDHEN and CDR2 SYDVKM.

This sequence joins TRBV5-1 and TRBJ2-3, with D maybe TRBD2 (6 bases). Germline V gives CDR1 SGHRS, CDR2 YFSETQ. The CDR3 contains 17 residues. Between the trimmed V and J ends, which lost 2 bases and 3 bases, there was a span of 19 bases. The CDR3 DNA reads TGCGCCAGCAGCTTTGGGACCTCTACCGCGGGGACAGATACGCAGTATTTT. Its translation is CASSFGTSTAGTDTQYF.

This rearrangement joins TRBV27 to TRBJ2-1; 9 bases map to TRBD2. CDR1 MNHEY and CDR2 SMNVEV come from the germline V gene (reference sequence). With 4 bases clipped from V and 7 bases from J, the junction kept 11 bases outside the gene matches. The CDR3 is 16 amino acids. CDR3: CASSSHGSGRRNEQFF. CDR3 coding DNA: TGTGCCAGCAGTTCCCACGGCAGCGGGAGGAGGAATGAGCAGTTCTTC.

V is TRBV2 and J is TRBJ1-2; D unclear. Germline V gene sequence: CDR1 SNHLY, CDR2 FYNNEI. The CDR3 extends over 15 amino acids. Trimming removed 11 bases from V and 2 bases from J, with 21 bases in between. Here the CDR3 DNA reads TGTGCCCGCACGGTGTCGCGAGTTTTAAACTATGGCTACACCTTC. Translating it yields CARTVSRVLNYGYTF.

The chain is built from TRBV28 and TRBJ2-7; possibly TRBD1 or TRBD2 for D (5 bases each). This CDR3 is 12 amino acids long. Trimming stripped 7 bases from V and 0 bases from J, with 7 bases between. CDR1 is MDHEN and CDR2 is SYDVKM in the germline V gene. The CDR3 sequence is CASTGTSYEQYF. CDR3 in DNA: TGTGCCAGCACAGGGACCTCCTACGAGCAGTACTTC.